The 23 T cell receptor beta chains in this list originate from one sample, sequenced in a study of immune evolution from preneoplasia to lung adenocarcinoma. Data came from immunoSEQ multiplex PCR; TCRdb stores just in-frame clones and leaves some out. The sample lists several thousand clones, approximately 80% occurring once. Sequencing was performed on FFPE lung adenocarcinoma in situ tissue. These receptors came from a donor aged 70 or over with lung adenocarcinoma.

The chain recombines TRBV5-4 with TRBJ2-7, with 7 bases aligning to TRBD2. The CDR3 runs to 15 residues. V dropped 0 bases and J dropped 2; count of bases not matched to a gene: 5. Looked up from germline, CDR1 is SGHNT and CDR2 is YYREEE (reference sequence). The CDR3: CASSLVAGTPYEQYF. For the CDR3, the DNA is TGTGCCAGCAGCTTGGTAGCGGGCACACCCTACGAGCAGTACTTC. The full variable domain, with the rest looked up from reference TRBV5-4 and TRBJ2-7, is ETGVTQSPTHLIKTRGQQVTLRCSSQSGHNTVSWYQQALGQGPQFIFQYYREEENGRGNFPPRFSGLQFPNYSSELNVNALELDDSALYLCASSLVAGTPYEQYFGPGTRLTVT.

The CDR3 sequence is CAWTSGTTDTQYF. DNA for the CDR3: TGTGCCTGGACTTCGGGGACCACAGATACGCAGTATTTT. This rearrangement joins TRBV30 to TRBJ2-3; the D gene could be TRBD1 or TRBD2 (5 bases each). Germline CDR1 GTSNPN, CDR2 SVGIG (reference sequence). Trimming took off 4 bases at V and 2 bases at J, with 10 bases between the two ends. The CDR3 has 13 amino acids.

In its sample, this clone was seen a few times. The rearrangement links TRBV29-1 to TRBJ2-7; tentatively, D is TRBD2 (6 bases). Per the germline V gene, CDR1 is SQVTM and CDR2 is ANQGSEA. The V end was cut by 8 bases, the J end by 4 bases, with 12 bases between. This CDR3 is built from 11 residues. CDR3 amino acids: CSTAEGYEQYF. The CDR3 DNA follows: TGCAGCACAGCGGAGGGGTACGAGCAGTACTTC.

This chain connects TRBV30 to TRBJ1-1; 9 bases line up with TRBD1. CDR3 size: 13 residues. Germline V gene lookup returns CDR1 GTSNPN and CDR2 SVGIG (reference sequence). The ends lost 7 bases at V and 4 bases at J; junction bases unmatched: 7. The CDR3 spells CALGQGEGTEAFF. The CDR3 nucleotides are TGTGCCTTGGGACAGGGAGAAGGCACTGAAGCTTTCTTT.

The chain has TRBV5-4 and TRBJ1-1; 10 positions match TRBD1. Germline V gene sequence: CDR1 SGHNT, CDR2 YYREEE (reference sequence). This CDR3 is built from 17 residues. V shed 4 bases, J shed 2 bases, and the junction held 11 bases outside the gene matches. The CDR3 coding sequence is TGTGCCAGCAGCGCCTCGACAGGGGGCAGGGGAAACACTGAAGCTTTCTTT. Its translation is CASSASTGGRGNTEAFF. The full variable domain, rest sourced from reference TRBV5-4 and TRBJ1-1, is ETGVTQSPTHLIKTRGQQVTLRCSSQSGHNTVSWYQQALGQGPQFIFQYYREEENGRGNFPPRFSGLQFPNYSSELNVNALELDDSALYLCASSASTGGRGNTEAFFGQGTRLTVV.

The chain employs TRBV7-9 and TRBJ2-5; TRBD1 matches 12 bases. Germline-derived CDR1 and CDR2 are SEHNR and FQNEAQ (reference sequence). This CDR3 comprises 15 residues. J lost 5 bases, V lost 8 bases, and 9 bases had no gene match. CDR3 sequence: CASGGGTGGAETQYF. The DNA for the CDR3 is TGTGCCAGCGGCGGCGGGACAGGGGGCGCGGAGACCCAGTACTTC.

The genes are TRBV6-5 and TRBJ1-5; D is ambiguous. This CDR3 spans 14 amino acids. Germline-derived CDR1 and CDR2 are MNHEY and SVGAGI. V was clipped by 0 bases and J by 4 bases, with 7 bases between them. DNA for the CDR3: TGTGCCAGCAGTTACTCGGCGGGAAATCAGCCCCAGCATTTT. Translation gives CASSYSAGNQPQHF.

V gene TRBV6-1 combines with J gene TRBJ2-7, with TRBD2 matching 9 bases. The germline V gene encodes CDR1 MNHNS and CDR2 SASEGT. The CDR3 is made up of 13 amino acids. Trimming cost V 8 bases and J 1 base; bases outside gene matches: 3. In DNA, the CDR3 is TGTGCCAGCGGGCTAGCGGGGTCCTACGAGCAGTACTTC. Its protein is CASGLAGSYEQYF.

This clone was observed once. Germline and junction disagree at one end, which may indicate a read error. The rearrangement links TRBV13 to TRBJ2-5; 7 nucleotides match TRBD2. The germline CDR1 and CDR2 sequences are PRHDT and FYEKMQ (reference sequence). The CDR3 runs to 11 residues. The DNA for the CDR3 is TGTGCCAGCAGGTCTACCGGGACTATGGACTTC. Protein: CASRSTGTMDF.

CDR3 nucleotides: TGTGCCAGCAGCTTGGATAGAACCTACGAGCAGTACTTC. Translated: CASSLDRTYEQYF. V and J are TRBV5-5 and TRBJ2-7; D is ambiguous. Per the germline V gene, CDR1 is SGHKS and CDR2 is YYEKEE (reference sequence). With 0 bases removed from V and 2 bases from J, the gap between germline ends came to 6 bases. This CDR3 contains 13 residues.

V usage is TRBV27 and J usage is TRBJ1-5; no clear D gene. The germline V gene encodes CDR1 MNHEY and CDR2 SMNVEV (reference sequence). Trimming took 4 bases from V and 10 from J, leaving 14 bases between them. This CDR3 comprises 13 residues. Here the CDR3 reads CASSSVAESPQHF. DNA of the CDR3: TGTGCCAGCAGTTCCGTTGCGGAAAGCCCCCAGCATTTT.

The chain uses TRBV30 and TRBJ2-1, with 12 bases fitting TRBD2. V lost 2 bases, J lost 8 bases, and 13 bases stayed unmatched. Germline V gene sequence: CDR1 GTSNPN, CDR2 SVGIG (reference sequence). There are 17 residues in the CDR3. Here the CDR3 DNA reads TGTGCCTGGAGTCCACATCCCCTAGCGGGAGGGCCACATGAGCAGTTCTTC. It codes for CAWSPHPLAGGPHEQFF. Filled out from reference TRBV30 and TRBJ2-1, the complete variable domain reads SQTIHQWPATLVQPVGSPLSLECTVEGTSNPNLYWYRQAAGRGLQLLFYSVGIGQISSEVPQNLSASRPQDRQFILSSKKLLLSDSGFYLCAWSPHPLAGGPHEQFFGPGTRLTVL.

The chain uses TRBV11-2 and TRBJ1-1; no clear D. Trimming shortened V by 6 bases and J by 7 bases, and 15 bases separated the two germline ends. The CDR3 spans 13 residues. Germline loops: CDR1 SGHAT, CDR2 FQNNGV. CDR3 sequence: CASSSFILSEAFF. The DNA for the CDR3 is TGTGCCAGCAGTTCGTTTATCCTAAGTGAAGCTTTCTTT.

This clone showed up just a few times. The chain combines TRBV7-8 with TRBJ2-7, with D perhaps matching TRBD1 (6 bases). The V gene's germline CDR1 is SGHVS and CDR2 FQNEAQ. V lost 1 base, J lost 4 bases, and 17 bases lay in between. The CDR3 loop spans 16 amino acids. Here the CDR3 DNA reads TGTGCCAGCAGCTTAGAGACGACAGGATTATATTACGAGCAGTACTTC. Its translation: CASSLETTGLYYEQYF.

CDR3 sequence: CASSRSGAQADTQYF. The CDR3 DNA reads TGTGCCAGCAGCCGGTCAGGAGCTCAGGCAGATACGCAGTATTTT. The chain carries TRBV5-5 and TRBJ2-3; no clear D. The CDR3 loop spans 15 amino acids. Trimming removed 4 bases from V and 4 bases from J, with 16 bases in between. Germline V gene data show CDR1 as SGHKS and CDR2 as YYEKEE (reference sequence).

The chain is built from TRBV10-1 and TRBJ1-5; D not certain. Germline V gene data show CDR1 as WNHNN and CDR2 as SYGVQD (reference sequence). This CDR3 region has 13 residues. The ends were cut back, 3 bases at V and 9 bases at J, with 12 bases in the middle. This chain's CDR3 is CASSDGVGRPQHF. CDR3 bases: TGCGCCAGCAGTGATGGGGTGGGGAGGCCCCAGCATTTT.

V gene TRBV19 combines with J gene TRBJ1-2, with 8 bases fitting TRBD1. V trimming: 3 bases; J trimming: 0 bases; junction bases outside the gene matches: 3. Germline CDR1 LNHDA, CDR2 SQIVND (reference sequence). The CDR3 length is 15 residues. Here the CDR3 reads CASSIQTGANYGYTF. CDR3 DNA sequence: TGTGCCAGTAGTATCCAGACAGGGGCTAACTATGGCTACACCTTC.

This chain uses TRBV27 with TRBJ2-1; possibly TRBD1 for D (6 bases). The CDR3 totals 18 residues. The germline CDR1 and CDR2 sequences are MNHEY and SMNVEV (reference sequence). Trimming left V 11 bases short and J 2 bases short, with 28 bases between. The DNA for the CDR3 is TGTGCCGGACCATCTCCGGTCCCTCACAGGGCCACCTACAATGAGCAGTTCTTC. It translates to CAGPSPVPHRATYNEQFF.

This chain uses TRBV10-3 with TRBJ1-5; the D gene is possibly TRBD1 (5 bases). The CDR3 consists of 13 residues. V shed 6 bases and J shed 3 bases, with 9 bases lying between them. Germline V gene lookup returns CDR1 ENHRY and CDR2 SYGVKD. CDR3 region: CAISRETNQPQHF. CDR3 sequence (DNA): TGTGCCATCAGCAGGGAAACCAATCAGCCCCAGCATTTT.

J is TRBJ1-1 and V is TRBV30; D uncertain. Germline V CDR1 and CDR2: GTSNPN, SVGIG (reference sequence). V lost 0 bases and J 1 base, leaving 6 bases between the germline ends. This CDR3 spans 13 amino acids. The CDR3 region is CAWSVHPNTEAFF. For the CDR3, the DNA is TGTGCCTGGAGTGTCCATCCGAACACTGAAGCTTTCTTT.

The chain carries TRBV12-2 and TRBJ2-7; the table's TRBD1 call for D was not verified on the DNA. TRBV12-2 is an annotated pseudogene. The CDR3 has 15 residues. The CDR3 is CASRRSLDSHYEQYF. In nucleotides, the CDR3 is TGTGCAAGTCGCCGTTCCCTGGACAGCCACTACGAGCAGTACTTC.

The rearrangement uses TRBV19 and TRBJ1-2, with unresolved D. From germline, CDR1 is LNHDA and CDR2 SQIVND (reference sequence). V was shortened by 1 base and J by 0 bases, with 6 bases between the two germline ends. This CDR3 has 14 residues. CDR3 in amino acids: CASSIGGTNYGYTF. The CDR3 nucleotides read TGTGCCAGTAGTATAGGAGGGACTAACTATGGCTACACCTTC.

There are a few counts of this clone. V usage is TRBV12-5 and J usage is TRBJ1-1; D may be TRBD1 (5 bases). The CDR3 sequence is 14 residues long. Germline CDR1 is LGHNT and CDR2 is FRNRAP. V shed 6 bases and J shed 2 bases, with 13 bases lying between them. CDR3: CASGKGRGNTEAFF. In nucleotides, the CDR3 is TGTGCTAGTGGAAAAGGGAGGGGAAACACTGAAGCTTTCTTT.